The clone carrying this TCR beta chain was counted only a few times. The antigen is undetermined. Germline loops: CDR1 DFQATT, CDR2 SNEGSKA (reference sequence). There are 14 residues in the CDR3. After removal of 3 bases from V and 7 bases from J, the junction contained 8 bases not matched to a gene. The data belong to a study of identical twins. Study-level findings and limits: In drawing conclusions, the study used cross-sectional statistical analysis and did not follow the same donors. Invariant cells of the MAIT and iNKT types might have partly distorted the zero-insertion analyses.

TCRdb re-called the 5' RACE reads through MiXCR, storing one row per CDR3 protein. The table records 1.5 million to 2 million distinct CDR3 sequences, roughly a third of them present only once. The clonotype comes from a newborn girl in good health. This chain connects TRBV20-1 to TRBJ1-2, with 10 nucleotides matching TRBD1. Specimen: cord blood. CDR3 DNA: TGCAGTGCTAGCTCCGGGACAGGGGAGGTTGGCTACACCTTC. It encodes CSASSGTGEVGYTF.